This paragraph covers one T cell receptor beta chain sequence. Its antigen is not yet known. Base qualities are missing; no much larger clone stands one base away. Participants in the prospective study were aged roughly 18 to 90 years, lived in about two dozen United States geographic areas, and enrolled through a virtual design. To assign participants to cohorts, the prospective study relied on clinical history that participants themselves reported in a screening survey and a study questionnaire. Recovered participants in ImmuneRACE Cohort 3 were defined as having two consecutive negative NP/OP PCR tests, clearance from a healthcare professional, or resolution of symptoms. Each participant in the prospective study had whole blood, serum and a nasopharyngeal or oropharyngeal swab collected by mobile phlebotomists. Additional blood draws and questionnaires over an approximately two-month period could optionally be provided by prospective study participants. Blood samples from the prospective study were shipped frozen or at room temperature prior to DNA extraction.

TCRbeta CDR3 regions were amplified from genomic DNA by means of the immunoSEQ Assay, a bias-controlled multiplex PCR. Regarding the original processing steps: The number of nucleated cells in each sample was estimated from the amplification of reference gene primers within the assay. To quantify the absolute abundance of each unique TCRbeta CDR3 rearrangement, sequence reads were collapsed and filtered. For each sample, productive Simpson clonality was calculated as the square root of Simpson's diversity index over productive rearrangements. The clones in this table, taken by TCRdb from immuneACCESS, are in-frame only. Not every clone is retained; where verified, under half of the shortfall comes from an unresolved V gene, and the cause of the rest is unknown. The D gene and trimming were derived from the DNA, and the V and J assignments and clone size from that table. The sample table records about 310,000 clones; nearly 90% of these occur just once. The biggest ten clones account for around 9% of the sample.

The data belong to a study of blood T cell repertoires in COVID-19 (dated by TCRdb to the early 2020s). For the wider study: The collaborator samples originated in the United States, Italy and Spain and spanned the acute and convalescent phases of COVID-19. The prospective study material was composed of cDNA or gDNA derived from T cells, B-cell-depleted T cells, or PBMCs. Deeply sampled blood TCRbeta repertoires from subjects exposed to, actively infected with, or recovered from COVID-19 were included in the dataset. The repertoires were made available in a free public database intended to serve as a resource for research on the immune response to SARS-CoV-2. Samples came from the ongoing ImmuneRACE study (first 160 participants) plus 1,254 subjects from 6 global collaborators. The sample metadata nearly always contained a de-identified subject ID, COVID-19 status, age in years and sex. Where HLA class I and class II types were available, the types were taken from metadata supplied by the sample provider, not from assay-based typing. Study-level results and caveats: Clinical and demographic metadata were provided uncurated, with the amount varying by source and participant.

From the cysteine through the phenylalanine, the CDR3 covers 15 amino acids. Left in the record is the CDR3 DNA by itself, 45 bases read in frame from the first base. The germline ends are 14 bases apart after V is trimmed by 5 bases and J by 2 bases. The CDR1 and CDR2 encoded by the germline V gene are SGHVS and FNYEAQ. The sequence came from a woman between 25 and 40 years old who had recovered from COVID-19. The V and J segments used are TRBV7-6 and TRBJ2-3; TRBD2 is a possible D gene, resting on 6 matching bases. Sequenced: PBMCs or T cells enriched from blood (not recorded which). CDR3 reads: CASSTGGFNTDTQYF. Here is the DNA: TGTGCCAGCAGCACCGGAGGGTTTAACACAGATACGCAGTATTTT.